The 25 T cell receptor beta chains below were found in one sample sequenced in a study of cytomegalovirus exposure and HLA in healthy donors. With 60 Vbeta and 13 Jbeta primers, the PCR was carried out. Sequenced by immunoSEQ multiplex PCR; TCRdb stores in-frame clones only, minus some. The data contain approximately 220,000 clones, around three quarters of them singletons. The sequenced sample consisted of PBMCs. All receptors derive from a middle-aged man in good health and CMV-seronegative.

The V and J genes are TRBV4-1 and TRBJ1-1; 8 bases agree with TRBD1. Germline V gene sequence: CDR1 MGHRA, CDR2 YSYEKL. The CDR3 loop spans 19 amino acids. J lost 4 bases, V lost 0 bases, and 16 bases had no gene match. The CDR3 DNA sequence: TGCGCCAGCAGCCAAGATACACTGCAGGGGGCGCGAATTGTCACTGAAGCTTTCTTT. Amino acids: CASSQDTLQGARIVTEAFF.

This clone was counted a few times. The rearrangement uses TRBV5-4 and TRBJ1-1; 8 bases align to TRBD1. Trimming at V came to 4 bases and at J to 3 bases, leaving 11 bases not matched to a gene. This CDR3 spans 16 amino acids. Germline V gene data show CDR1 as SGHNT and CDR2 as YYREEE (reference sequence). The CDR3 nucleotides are TGTGCCAGCAGCCAAGAGGGTCAGGGGGCCCACACTGAAGCTTTCTTT. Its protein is CASSQEGQGAHTEAFF.

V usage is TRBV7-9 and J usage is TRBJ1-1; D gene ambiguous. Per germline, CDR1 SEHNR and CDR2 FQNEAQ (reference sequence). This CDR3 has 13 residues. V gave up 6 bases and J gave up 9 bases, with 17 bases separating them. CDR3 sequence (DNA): TGTGCCAGCAGAAATACCGGCGGGTCTCAAGCTTTCTTT. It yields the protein CASRNTGGSQAFF. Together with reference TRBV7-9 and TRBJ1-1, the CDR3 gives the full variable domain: DTGVSQNPRHKITKRGQNVTFRCDPISEHNRLYWYRQTLGQGPEFLTYFQNEAQLEKSRLLSDRFSAERPKGSFSTLEIQRTEQGDSAMYLCASRNTGGSQAFFGQGTRLTVV.

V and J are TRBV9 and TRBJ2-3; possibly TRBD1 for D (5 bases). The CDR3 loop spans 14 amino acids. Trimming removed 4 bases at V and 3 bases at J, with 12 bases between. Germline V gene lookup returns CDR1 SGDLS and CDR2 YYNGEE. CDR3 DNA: TGTGCCAGCAGCCCAGGGCTCCTAACAGATACGCAGTATTTT. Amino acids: CASSPGLLTDTQYF.

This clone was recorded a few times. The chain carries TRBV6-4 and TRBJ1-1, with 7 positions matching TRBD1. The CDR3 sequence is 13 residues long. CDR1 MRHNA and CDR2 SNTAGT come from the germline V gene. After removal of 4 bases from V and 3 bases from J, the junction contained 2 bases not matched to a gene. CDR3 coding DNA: TGTGCCAGCAGTGTCGACAGGGACACTGAAGCTTTCTTT. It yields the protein CASSVDRDTEAFF.

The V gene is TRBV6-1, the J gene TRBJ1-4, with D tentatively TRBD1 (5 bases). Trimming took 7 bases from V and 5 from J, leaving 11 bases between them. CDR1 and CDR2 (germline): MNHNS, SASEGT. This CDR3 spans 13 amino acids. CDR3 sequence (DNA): TGTGCCAGCAAACAGCAGGGCAATGAAAAACTGTTTTTT. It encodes CASKQQGNEKLFF.

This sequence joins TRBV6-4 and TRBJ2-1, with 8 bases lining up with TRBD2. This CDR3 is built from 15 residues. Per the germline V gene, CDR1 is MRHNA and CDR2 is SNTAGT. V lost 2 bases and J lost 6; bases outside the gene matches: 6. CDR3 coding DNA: TGTGCCAGCAGTGACAGAGTAGCGGGATTCAATGAGCAGTTCTTC. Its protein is CASSDRVAGFNEQFF.

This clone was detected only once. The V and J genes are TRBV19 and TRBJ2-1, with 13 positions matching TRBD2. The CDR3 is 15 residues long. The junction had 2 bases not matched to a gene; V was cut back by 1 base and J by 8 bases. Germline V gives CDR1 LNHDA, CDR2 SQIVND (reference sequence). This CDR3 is CASSIVGLAGDEQFF. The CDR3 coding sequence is TGTGCCAGTAGTATAGTCGGACTAGCGGGAGATGAGCAGTTCTTC.

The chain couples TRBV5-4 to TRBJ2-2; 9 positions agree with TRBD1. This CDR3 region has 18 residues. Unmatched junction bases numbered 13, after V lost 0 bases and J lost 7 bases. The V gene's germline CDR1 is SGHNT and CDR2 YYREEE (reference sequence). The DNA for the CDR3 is TGTGCCAGCAGCTTGGCTTCGTCGTACAGGGGGCGCGTCGGGGAGCTGTTTTTT. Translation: CASSLASSYRGRVGELFF.

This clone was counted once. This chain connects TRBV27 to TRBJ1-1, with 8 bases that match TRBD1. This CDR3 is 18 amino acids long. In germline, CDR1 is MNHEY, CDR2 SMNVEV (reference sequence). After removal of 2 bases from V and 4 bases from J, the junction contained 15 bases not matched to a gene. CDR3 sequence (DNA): TGTGCCAGCAGTTTAACCCATGGACAGGGAGGGTTCGGCACTGAAGCTTTCTTT. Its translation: CASSLTHGQGGFGTEAFF.

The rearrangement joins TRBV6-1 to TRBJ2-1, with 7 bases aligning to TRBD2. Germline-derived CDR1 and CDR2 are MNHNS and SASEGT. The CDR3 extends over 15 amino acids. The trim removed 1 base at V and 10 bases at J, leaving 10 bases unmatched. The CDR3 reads CASSEVWNGRSEQFF. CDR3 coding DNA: TGTGCCAGCAGTGAAGTATGGAACGGGAGGTCCGAGCAGTTCTTC.

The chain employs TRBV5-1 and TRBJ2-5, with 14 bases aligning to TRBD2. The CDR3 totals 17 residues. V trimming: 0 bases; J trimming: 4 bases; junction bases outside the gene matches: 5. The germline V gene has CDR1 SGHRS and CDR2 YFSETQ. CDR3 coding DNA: TGCGCCAGCAGCTTGGGACTAGCGGGGGGGCCAGGAGAGACCCAGTACTTC. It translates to CASSLGLAGGPGETQYF.

CDR3 residues: CASSVERGGIPDTQYF. In DNA form, the CDR3 reads TGTGCCAGCAGCGTAGAGCGGGGGGGCATACCAGATACGCAGTATTTT. The chain couples TRBV9 to TRBJ2-3; 10 bases match TRBD2. The germline V gene has CDR1 SGDLS and CDR2 YYNGEE. The trim removed 0 bases at V and 4 bases at J, leaving 5 bases unmatched. The CDR3 has 16 amino acids.

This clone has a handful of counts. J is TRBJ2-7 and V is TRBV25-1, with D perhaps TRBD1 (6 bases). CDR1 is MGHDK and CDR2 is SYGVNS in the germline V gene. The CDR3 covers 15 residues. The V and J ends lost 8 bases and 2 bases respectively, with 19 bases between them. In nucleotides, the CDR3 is TGTGCCAGCGGTGGGTCGCTCGGGACACCCTACGAGCAGTACTTC. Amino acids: CASGGSLGTPYEQYF.

CDR3 nucleotides: TGTGCCAGCAGCCCAGTCCGGGACAGACAAGAGACCCAGTACTTC. Translation: CASSPVRDRQETQYF. V gene TRBV7-6 combines with J gene TRBJ2-5, with 7 bases identical to TRBD1. CDR1 is SGHVS, CDR2 FNYEAQ, per germline. J lost 2 bases, V lost 5 bases, and 8 bases had no gene match. The CDR3 loop spans 15 amino acids.

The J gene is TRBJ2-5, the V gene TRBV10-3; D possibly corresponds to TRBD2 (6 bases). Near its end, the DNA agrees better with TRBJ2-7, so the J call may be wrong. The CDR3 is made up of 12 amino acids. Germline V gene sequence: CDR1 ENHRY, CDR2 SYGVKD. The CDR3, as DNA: TGTGCCACGTGGGACTTGTCCTACGAGCAGTACTTC. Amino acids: CATWDLSYEQYF.

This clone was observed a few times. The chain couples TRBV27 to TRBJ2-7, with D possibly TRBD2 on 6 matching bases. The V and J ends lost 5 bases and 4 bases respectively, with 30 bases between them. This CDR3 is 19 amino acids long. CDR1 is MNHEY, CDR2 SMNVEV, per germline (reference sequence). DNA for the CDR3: TGTGCCAGCAGTCCGACTAGGGGTTCCCTCACCCCAGCACGGTACGAGCAGTACTTC. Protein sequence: CASSPTRGSLTPARYEQYF.

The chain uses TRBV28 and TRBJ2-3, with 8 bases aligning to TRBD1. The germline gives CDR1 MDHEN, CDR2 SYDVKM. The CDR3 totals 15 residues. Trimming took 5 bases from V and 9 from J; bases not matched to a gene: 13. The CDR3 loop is CASSQGQDHRTTQYF. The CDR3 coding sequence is TGTGCCAGCAGTCAGGGACAGGACCACCGAACGACGCAGTATTTT.

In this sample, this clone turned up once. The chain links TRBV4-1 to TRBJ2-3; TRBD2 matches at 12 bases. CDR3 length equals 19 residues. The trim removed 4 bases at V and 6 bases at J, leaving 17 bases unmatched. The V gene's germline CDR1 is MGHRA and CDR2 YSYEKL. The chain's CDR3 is CASSLEGASGGGVVDTQYF. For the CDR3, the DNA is TGCGCCAGCAGCCTCGAAGGGGCTAGCGGGGGGGGCGTCGTGGATACGCAGTATTTT.

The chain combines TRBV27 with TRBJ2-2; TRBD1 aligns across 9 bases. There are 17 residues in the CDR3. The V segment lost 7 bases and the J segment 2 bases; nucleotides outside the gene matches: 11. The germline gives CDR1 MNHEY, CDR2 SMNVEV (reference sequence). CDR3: CASKEFATGGNTGELFF. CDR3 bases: TGTGCCAGCAAAGAATTCGCGACAGGGGGTAACACCGGGGAGCTGTTTTTT.

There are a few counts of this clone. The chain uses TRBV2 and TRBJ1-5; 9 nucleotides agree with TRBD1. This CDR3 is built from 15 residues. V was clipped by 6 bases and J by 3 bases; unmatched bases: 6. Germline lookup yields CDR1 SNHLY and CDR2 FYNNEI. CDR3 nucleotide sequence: TGTGCCAGCAGGGGCGGGACAGGGAACAATCAGCCCCAGCATTTT. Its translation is CASRGGTGNNQPQHF.

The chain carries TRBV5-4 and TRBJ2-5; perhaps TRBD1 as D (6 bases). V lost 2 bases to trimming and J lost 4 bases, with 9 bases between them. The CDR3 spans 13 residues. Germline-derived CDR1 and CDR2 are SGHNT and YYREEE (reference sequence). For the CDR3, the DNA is TGTGCCAGCAGCTTACAGGGCGGAGAGACCCAGTACTTC. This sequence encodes CASSLQGGETQYF.

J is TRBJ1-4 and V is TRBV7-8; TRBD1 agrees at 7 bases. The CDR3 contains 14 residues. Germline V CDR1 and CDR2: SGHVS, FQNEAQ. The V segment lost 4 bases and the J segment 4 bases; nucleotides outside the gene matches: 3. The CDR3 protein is CASSSGQYNEKLFF. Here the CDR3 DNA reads TGTGCCAGCAGCTCGGGACAGTATAATGAAAAACTGTTTTTT.

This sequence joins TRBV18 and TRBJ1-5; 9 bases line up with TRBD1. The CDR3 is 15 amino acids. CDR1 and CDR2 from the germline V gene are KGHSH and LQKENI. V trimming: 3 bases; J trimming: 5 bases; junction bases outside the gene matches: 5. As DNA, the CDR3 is TGTGCCAGCTCACCGGGACAGGGCTTTCATCAGCCCCAGCATTTT. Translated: CASSPGQGFHQPQHF.

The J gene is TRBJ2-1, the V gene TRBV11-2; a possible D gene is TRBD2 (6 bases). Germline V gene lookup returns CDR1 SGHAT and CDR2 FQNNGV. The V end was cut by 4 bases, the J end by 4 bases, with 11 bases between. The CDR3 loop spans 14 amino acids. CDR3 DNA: TGTGCCAGCAGCTCCGGGGACTTTTACAATGAGCAGTTCTTC. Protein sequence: CASSSGDFYNEQFF.